A selection of T cell receptor beta chains follows, all from one sample in a study of blood T cell repertoires in COVID-19. Only in-frame clones appear in the TCRdb table, and some are missing; sequencing was by immunoSEQ multiplex PCR. The sample shows around 24,000 clones, 90% of them seen only once. The sample taken for sequencing was peripheral blood. The receptors were sampled from a man between 65 and 80 years old with acute or convalescent COVID-19. Each CDR3 is given with its conserved first and last residue. The order of the fields is J gene, clone size, D gene, V gene, CDR3 DNA, CDR3 protein. The D gene is left open where the match is weak. Clone size, where shown, is once, few, many, or a class for clones that have expanded.

>TRBJ2-2|-|TRBD2|TRBV9
TGTGCCAGCAGTATGACTAGCGGGACCCACTTCACCGGGGAGCTGTTTTTT
CASSMTSGTHFTGELFF
>TRBJ2-5|-|-|TRBV18
TGTGCCAGCTCACCACCAGGAGGGGAAGAGACCCAGTACTTC
CASSPPGGEETQYF
>TRBJ2-4|-|-|TRBV18
TGTGCCAGCTCACCACCGTTTCCAATAAACATTCAGTACTTC
CASSPPFPINIQYF
>TRBJ2-3|-|TRBD2|TRBV4-2
TGTGCCAGCAGCCAATCATCAGAGCGGGACACAGATACGCAGTATTTT
CASSQSSERDTDTQYF
>TRBJ2-5|-|-|TRBV7-2
TGTGCCAGCAGCCGTGGGCCCTCGCAAGAGACCCAGTACTTC
CASSRGPSQETQYF
>TRBJ2-3|-|TRBD2|TRBV5-1
TGCGCCAGCAGCAAGACCTTACCTAGCGGGACGGGAGTATTGAGAAGCACAGATACGCAGTATTTT
CASSKTLPSGTGVLRSTDTQYF
>TRBJ2-3|once|-|TRBV6-4
TGTGCCAGCAGCCTAGCAGAGACAGATACGCAGTATTTT
CASSLAETDTQYF
>TRBJ1-1|-|TRBD1|TRBV7-2
TGTGCCAGCAGCTTAGCTCCGGCAGGGGGCACTGAAGCTTTCTTT
CASSLAPAGGTEAFF
>TRBJ2-1|-|TRBD2|TRBV7-3
TGTGCCAGCAGCTTAGGGGCTAGCGGTGGTGAGCAGTTCTTC
CASSLGASGGEQFF
>TRBJ2-5|-|TRBD2|TRBV11-2
TGTGCCAGCAGCTTACTACTAGCGGAAGAGACCCAGTACTTC
CASSLLLAEETQYF
>TRBJ1-5|-|-|TRBV4-1
TGCGCCAGCAGCCAAGACGGGGGGATTGGCAATCAGCCCCAGCATTTT
CASSQDGGIGNQPQHF
>TRBJ1-5|-|-|TRBV28
TGTGCCAGCAGTTTATGGGCAGGAGTGGTTGGGAAGCGGAGCAATCAGCCCCAGCATTTT
CASSLWAGVVGKRSNQPQHF
>TRBJ1-1|-|TRBD1|TRBV2
TGTGCCAGCAGCCCCGGGACAGGGAGTGTTGCAGGCGGCACTGAAGCTTTCTTT
CASSPGTGSVAGGTEAFF
>TRBJ1-6|-|TRBD1|TRBV5-6
TGTGCCAGCAGCTTTGACAGGGGCTCCTATAATTCACCCCTCCACTTT
CASSFDRGSYNSPLHF